These T cell receptor beta chains were read from a single sample in a study of PD-1 blockade in classical Hodgkin lymphoma. The assay was immunoSEQ multiplex PCR, and TCRdb's table has in-frame clones only and misses some. Of approximately 80,000 clones listed, about nine tenths were seen once; the top ten hold less than 25%. The source material was peripheral blood mononuclear cells (PBMCs), sampled at baseline. The source of these receptors is a human donor with classical Hodgkin lymphoma. Both conserved end residues are part of each CDR3. D genes are given only for firm matches. The size entry is marked missing in some rows and otherwise reads once, few, many or a size class.

abundance: .
v_gene: TRBV7-6
j_gene: TRBJ2-2
d_gene: TRBD2
CDR3nt: TGTGCCAGCAGCGTTTGGATGTGGACTAGGCGTGGAGCCGGGGAGCTGTTTTTT
CDR3aa: CASSVWMWTRRGAGELFF

abundance: .
v_gene: TRBV18
j_gene: TRBJ1-2
d_gene: TRBD1
CDR3nt: TGTGCCAGCTCACCCCAGAACAGGGGCACTAACTATGGCTACACCTTC
CDR3aa: CASSPQNRGTNYGYTF

abundance: once
v_gene: TRBV14
j_gene: TRBJ1-2
d_gene: .
CDR3nt: TGTGCCAGCAGCCAAGACCCCTCAGGCAATTACTATGGCTACACCTTC
CDR3aa: CASSQDPSGNYYGYTF

abundance: .
v_gene: TRBV28
j_gene: TRBJ2-2
d_gene: .
CDR3nt: TGTGCCAGCAGTTTAGCGGGCCCGAACACCGGGGAGCTGTTTTTT
CDR3aa: CASSLAGPNTGELFF

abundance: .
v_gene: TRBV6-1
j_gene: TRBJ1-5
d_gene: .
CDR3nt: TGTGCCAGCAGTGAAGATCTGACAGGACCGTATAGCAATCAGCCCCAGCATTTT
CDR3aa: CASSEDLTGPYSNQPQHF

abundance: .
v_gene: TRBV11-2
j_gene: TRBJ2-7
d_gene: TRBD2
CDR3nt: TGTGCCAGCAGCTTTGGGACTAGCGGAACCTACGAGCAGTACTTC
CDR3aa: CASSFGTSGTYEQYF

abundance: .
v_gene: TRBV28
j_gene: TRBJ2-5
d_gene: .
CDR3nt: TGTGCCAGTCTACGGGCAGGGCAGGCATGGGAGACCCAGTACTTC
CDR3aa: CASLRAGQAWETQYF

abundance: .
v_gene: TRBV27
j_gene: TRBJ2-1
d_gene: .
CDR3nt: TGTGCCAGCAGTTTATCGGCGGGCGTCTACAATGAGCAGTTCTTC
CDR3aa: CASSLSAGVYNEQFF

abundance: .
v_gene: TRBV19
j_gene: TRBJ2-6
d_gene: TRBD1
CDR3nt: TGTGCCAGTACTCACAGGGGGCTGAACTCTGGGGCCAACGTCCTGACTTTC
CDR3aa: CASTHRGLNSGANVLTF

abundance: .
v_gene: TRBV29-1
j_gene: TRBJ1-2
d_gene: .
CDR3nt: TGCAGCGTTGCCTTAACAGGGCTGGCCTACACCTTC
CDR3aa: CSVALTGLAYTF

abundance: .
v_gene: TRBV5-1
j_gene: TRBJ2-7
d_gene: .
CDR3nt: TGCGCCAGCAGCCTCCCGGCCGCCGAGCAGTACTTC
CDR3aa: CASSLPAAEQYF

abundance: .
v_gene: TRBV19
j_gene: TRBJ2-7
d_gene: TRBD1
CDR3nt: TGTGCCAGTAGTATCCCTCCGGGACAGGGAGACTCTCCCTGCGAGCAGTACTTC
CDR3aa: CASSIPPGQGDSPCEQYF